The TCR beta chain under discussion was sequenced for a study of blood T cell repertoires in COVID-19. The wider study: Researchers got acute and convalescent COVID-19 samples from the United States, Italy and Spain. T cells, B-cell-depleted T cells, or PBMCs supplied cDNA or gDNA.

Libraries were prepared by immunoSEQ multiplex PCR; TCRdb keeps only in-frame clonotypes and omits some of them. The sample includes tens of thousands of clones, roughly four fifths of them seen just once. Trimming pared 8 bases from V and 4 bases from J, leaving 20 bases between. The CDR3 contains 15 residues. Germline CDR1 and CDR2: LNHDA and SQIVND (reference sequence). The source is a human donor in a cohort sampled during active COVID-19. The sample taken for sequencing was peripheral blood. The chain employs TRBV19 and TRBJ1-1, with TRBD1 as a possible D gene (6 bases). As DNA, the CDR3 is TGTGCCAGTCATCCCGCCAACAGGGTCGGCACTGAAGCTTTCTTT. Amino acid sequence: CASHPANRVGTEAFF.